This T cell receptor (beta chain) stems from a study of T cell repertoires in cytomegalovirus infection (dated 2019 in TCRdb). Looking at the study overall: Alongside well-studied HLA-B-restricted epitopes, the peptide stimulations were aimed at recently identified HLA-C-restricted CMV epitopes, whose presentation resists viral immunomodulation. Donor HLA type was relevant to the analysis, because carriage of CMV infection together with the matching HLA type was indicated by public TCR beta signatures. The paper as a whole reports these results and caveats: The ex vivo response was dominated by HLA-C-restricted CMV-specific TCR beta clonotypes, which also provided the single most frequent clonotype in two of eight donors. Cumulative frequency of public TCR beta family members discriminated carriers of CMV infection plus the relevant HLA type in this cohort and an independent 352-donor cohort.

The treatment or condition tag for this specimen amounts to: in vitro stimulation with specific CMV peptide epitopes to enrich CMV-specific T cells. Sequenced using an Illumina HiSeq 1500. TCRdb reprocessing: public reads trimmed at Q25 with fastp, clones called with MiXCR, in-frame beta chains kept. One record per CDR3 amino acid sequence lists the most common genes and DNA. The sample records hundreds of thousands of distinct CDR3 sequences, roughly 43% of which are singletons. The ten largest clones add up to just under 45% of the sample. The CDR3 sequence holds 15 residues, the cysteine and phenylalanine included. Only the CDR3 DNA is retained, 45 bases long and in frame from the first base. The germline V end is reduced by 2 bases and the J end by 7 bases; junction bases left unmatched: 9. The germline V gene gives CDR1 as ENHRY and CDR2 as SYGVKD. This clonotype has just a few counts. No antigen is known for it. Qualities for individual bases were not recorded, and no much larger clone is one base off.

The receptor's source is a human donor in good health (CMV status not recorded). Some clones in this sample may be carry-over from other donors' samples. The chain uses TRBV10-3 and TRBJ2-3; a stretch of 7 junction bases matches TRBD1. Here the sequenced sample was cultured PBMCs, taken from culture after CMV antigen stimulation. DNA sequence: TGTGCCATCAGTGAGGGCACAGGGGTAACAAATACGCAGTATTTT. Its translation is CAISEGTGVTNTQYF.